This TCR beta chain was obtained from a study of beta chain features in type 1 diabetes. Study-level points and caveats: There was a moderate but significant shortening of TCRB CDR3s in all four CD4+ subsets of Type 1 diabetes patients.

Trimming pared 7 bases from V and 2 bases from J, leaving 12 bases between. Germline V gene data show CDR1 as SGHVS and CDR2 as FQNEAQ. The length of the CDR3 is 15 residues. One heparinised draw, averaging roughly 100 mL, was taken per donor. Sequencing targeted expressed TCRB transcripts, as all isolated RNA had been reverse transcribed. Sequencing used immunoSEQ multiplex PCR; TCRdb keeps in-frame clones, though not all of them. The sample has some 660,000 clones, around 15% seen once; the top ten hold roughly 0.04%. Concerning this clone itself: The target antigen is unknown.

This chain uses TRBV7-8 with TRBJ2-6; the D gene is possibly TRBD1 (6 bases). The source material was naive CD4+ T cells from blood. The TCR was taken from a man aged 18 to 29 with type 1 diabetes. DNA of the CDR3: TGTGCCAGCACCGACAGGTGGGCTGGGGCCAACGTCCTGACTTTC. This codes for CASTDRWAGANVLTF.